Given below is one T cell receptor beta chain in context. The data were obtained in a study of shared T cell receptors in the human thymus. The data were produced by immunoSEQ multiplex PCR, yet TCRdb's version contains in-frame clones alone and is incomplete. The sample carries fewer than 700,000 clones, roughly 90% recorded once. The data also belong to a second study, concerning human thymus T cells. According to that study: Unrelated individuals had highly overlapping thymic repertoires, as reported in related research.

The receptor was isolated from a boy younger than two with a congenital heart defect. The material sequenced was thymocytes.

CDR3 protein: CASSPRTGRRTDTQYF. CDR3 bases: TGTGCCAGTAGTCCCCGGACAGGGCGAAGGACAGATACGCAGTATTTT. The V call is TRBV19, the J call TRBJ2-3, with TRBD1 identical over 8 bases. This CDR3 has 16 amino acids. The germline V gene encodes CDR1 LNHDA and CDR2 SQIVND (reference sequence). Germline trimming cut 5 bases from V and 3 bases from J; bases unmatched to any gene: 10.